A single sample is the source of the 29 T cell receptor beta chains below, sequenced in a study of response to subunit inactivated influenza vaccine. TCRdb called the RT-PCR reads again in MiXCR, with one record for every CDR3 protein. The sample has 500,000 to 650,000 distinct CDR3 sequences, 6.5% to 8% seen once. Sequenced here: PBMCs from blood, sampled roughly 24 months after vaccination. These TCRs come from a man aged 50 to 75 who received an inactivated influenza vaccine.

This clonotype was found many times. The chain is built from TRBV6-2 or TRBV6-3 and TRBJ2-1, with 10 bases that match TRBD2. This CDR3 has 16 residues. V was pared by 6 bases and J by 5 bases, with 10 bases of the junction left unmatched. Per the germline V gene, CDR1 is MNHEY and CDR2 is SVGEGT. This CDR3 reads CASRDAGTSVNNEQFF. CDR3 nucleotide sequence: TGTGCCAGCAGGGACGCCGGGACTAGCGTTAACAATGAGCAGTTCTTC.

In this sample, this clonotype turned up a few times. This sequence joins TRBV20-1 and TRBJ2-2; perhaps TRBD1 as D (6 bases). The CDR3 consists of 14 residues. The germline gives CDR1 DFQATT, CDR2 SNEGSKA (reference sequence). V gave up 3 bases and J gave up 1 base, with 9 bases separating them. CDR3 sequence: CSASKTGNTGELFF. The CDR3 nucleotides are TGCAGTGCTAGTAAGACAGGGAACACCGGGGAGCTGTTTTTT.

This chain connects TRBV20-1 to TRBJ1-2, with 11 bases lining up with TRBD1. V gave up 6 bases and J gave up 4 bases; unmatched junction bases: 7. The CDR3 runs 14 residues. Germline values: CDR1 DFQATT, CDR2 SNEGSKA (reference sequence). The CDR3 sequence is CSASRTGGVYGYTF. CDR3 DNA: TGCAGTGCCAGCCGGACAGGGGGCGTCTATGGCTACACCTTC.

This clonotype was recorded a few times. This sequence joins TRBV20-1 and TRBJ2-3, with D possibly being TRBD2 (6 bases). From germline, CDR1 is DFQATT and CDR2 SNEGSKA (reference sequence). V lost 3 bases and J 4 bases, leaving 14 bases between the germline ends. The CDR3 totals 14 residues. The CDR3 is CSASGTGVADTQYF. Here the CDR3 DNA reads TGCAGTGCTAGTGGTACGGGGGTCGCAGATACGCAGTATTTT.

The sample holds a few counts of this clonotype. J is TRBJ2-1 and V is TRBV18, with TRBD2 matching 7 bases. The ends lost 3 bases at V and 3 bases at J; junction bases unmatched: 8. This CDR3 is built from 16 residues. Germline CDR1 is KGHSH and CDR2 is LQKENI. The CDR3 is CASSPRGDPGYNEQFF. The CDR3 DNA reads TGTGCCAGCTCACCCCGGGGGGACCCCGGCTACAATGAGCAGTTCTTC.

The V and J genes are TRBV20-1 and TRBJ2-1, with unresolved D. The V gene lost 6 bases and the J gene lost 0 bases, with 12 bases spanning the gap. The CDR3 has 14 residues. Germline lookup yields CDR1 DFQATT and CDR2 SNEGSKA (reference sequence). The CDR3 nucleotides read TGCAGTGCGGGAAAGGGAAGCTCCTACAATGAGCAGTTCTTC. It codes for CSAGKGSSYNEQFF.

V and J are TRBV7-9 and TRBJ2-1; D is uncertain. This CDR3 is built from 15 residues. The germline V gene encodes CDR1 SEHNR and CDR2 FQNEAQ (reference sequence). Trimming shortened V by 5 bases and J by 4 bases, and 15 bases separated the two germline ends. The CDR3 DNA follows: TGTGCCAGCAGCGACGGGTCGTCGCGATACAATGAGCAGTTCTTC. Translating gives CASSDGSSRYNEQFF.

This clonotype was detected a few times. V and J are TRBV24-1 and TRBJ2-3; the D gene is possibly TRBD1 (6 bases). Germline V lookup: CDR1 KGHDR, CDR2 SFDVKD. V lost 6 bases and J lost 4, with 16 bases in between. There are 15 residues in the CDR3. The CDR3 is CATSKQGTIPDTQYF. The CDR3 DNA follows: TGTGCCACCAGTAAACAGGGAACGATCCCAGATACGCAGTATTTT.

This clonotype was picked up a small number of times. J is TRBJ2-1 and V is TRBV5-1, with D maybe TRBD2 (6 bases). The germline gives CDR1 SGHRS, CDR2 YFSETQ. The V end was cut by 0 bases, the J end by 8 bases, with 18 bases between. This CDR3 has 16 residues. CDR3 bases: TGCGCCAGCAGCTTGGCCGGGGGAGTTGGTGGTTATGAGCAGTTCTTC. This encodes CASSLAGGVGGYEQFF.

This clonotype has at least ten counts. The V and J genes are TRBV5-1 and TRBJ2-5; D gene ambiguous. V lost 1 base and J 1 base, leaving 5 bases between the germline ends. This CDR3 has 13 amino acids. Germline-derived CDR1 and CDR2 are SGHRS and YFSETQ. The CDR3 DNA reads TGCGCCAGCAGCTTGCCAGGCCAAGAGACCCAGTACTTC. It yields the protein CASSLPGQETQYF.

The rearrangement uses TRBV7-2 and TRBJ2-3, with TRBD2 as a possible D gene (6 bases). Germline values: CDR1 SGHTA, CDR2 FQGNSA. V lost 5 bases, J lost 0 bases, and 12 bases lay in between. This CDR3 region has 15 residues. The DNA of the CDR3 is TGTGCCAGCAGCACCTCCGGGACTAGCACAGATACGCAGTATTTT. It yields the protein CASSTSGTSTDTQYF.

The V call is TRBV20-1, the J call TRBJ2-5, with D possibly TRBD1 on 7 matching bases. Trimming took 2 bases from V and 5 from J, leaving 24 bases between them. The germline V gene has CDR1 DFQATT and CDR2 SNEGSKA (reference sequence). The CDR3 is 17 amino acids. CDR3 nucleotide sequence: TGCAGTGCTAGAAAGGGGGGCCGACAGGGCCCTGGGGAGACCCAGTACTTC. Encoded protein: CSARKGGRQGPGETQYF.

The chain carries TRBV12-3 or TRBV12-4 and TRBJ1-5, with D possibly matching TRBD1 (5 bases). The CDR3 consists of 13 residues. V dropped 8 bases and J dropped 2 bases, with 10 bases sitting between them. The CDR3: CASRVGRNQPQHF. In DNA form, the CDR3 reads TGTGCCAGCCGGGTGGGGCGCAATCAGCCCCAGCATTTT.

This rearrangement joins TRBV18 to TRBJ2-2, with D perhaps TRBD1 (6 bases). The germline CDR1 and CDR2 sequences are KGHSH and LQKENI. With 3 bases removed from V and 6 bases from J, the gap between germline ends came to 20 bases. The CDR3 is made up of 17 amino acids. CDR3 bases: TGTGCCAGCTCACCTCCGGACAGAGGGTTCTTCGCCGGGGAGCTGTTTTTT. Translating it yields CASSPPDRGFFAGELFF.

This clonotype showed up just a few times. The V gene is TRBV7-9, the J gene TRBJ1-1; a possible D gene is TRBD1 (5 bases). CDR1 is SEHNR, CDR2 FQNEAQ, per germline (reference sequence). The CDR3 runs to 16 residues. V dropped 1 base and J dropped 1 base, with 13 bases sitting between them. CDR3 in DNA: TGTGCCAGCAGCTTAGAAACGGGGACCCCGAACACTGAAGCTTTCTTT. It translates to CASSLETGTPNTEAFF.

This clonotype has at least ten counts. In nucleotides, the CDR3 is TGCGCCAGCAGCCAGGGACCAAACACAGATACGCAGTATTTT. This codes for CASSQGPNTDTQYF. The chain employs TRBV4-3 and TRBJ2-3; the D call may be TRBD1 or TRBD2 (5 bases each). The CDR3 covers 14 residues. V lost 3 bases and J lost 2, with 9 bases in between. Germline lookup yields CDR1 LGHNA and CDR2 YSLEER.

This clonotype came up a few times. This chain uses TRBV4-2 with TRBJ2-3; D gene ambiguous. V lost 0 bases, J lost 1 base, and 14 bases lay in between. CDR1 and CDR2 (germline): LGHNA, YNFKEQ. The CDR3 length is 17 residues. The chain's CDR3 is CASSQDSSLLGTDTQYF. The CDR3 nucleotides are TGTGCCAGCAGCCAAGACAGTTCCCTCCTAGGCACAGATACGCAGTATTTT.

This clonotype was recorded at least ten times. The chain joins TRBV7-2 to TRBJ1-1; D not resolved. Trimming cost V 5 bases and J 1 base, with 8 bases left between them. This CDR3 has 13 residues. Germline loops: CDR1 SGHTA, CDR2 FQGNSA. The CDR3 DNA reads TGTGCCAGCAGCCCTTTCCCGAACACTGAAGCTTTCTTT. Its translation is CASSPFPNTEAFF. Full variable domain (outside the CDR3, taken from reference TRBV7-2 and TRBJ1-1): GAGVSQSPSNKVTEKGKDVELRCDPISGHTALYWYRQSLGQGLEFLIYFQGNSAPDKSGLPSDRFSAERTGGSVSTLTIQRTQQEDSAVYLCASSPFPNTEAFFGQGTRLTVV.

V and J are TRBV20-1 and TRBJ2-5; 9 bases align to TRBD2. The CDR3 length is 16 residues. V trimming: 0 bases; J trimming: 2 bases; junction bases outside the gene matches: 7. The germline V gene has CDR1 DFQATT and CDR2 SNEGSKA (reference sequence). CDR3 sequence: CSARDLLAGWQETQYF. CDR3 DNA sequence: TGCAGTGCTAGAGATCTCCTAGCGGGGTGGCAAGAGACCCAGTACTTC.

A note on this clonotype: A read error may produce the germline difference seen at one junction end. CDR3 in amino acids: CTSSFTGNTGELFF. CDR3 DNA sequence: TGCACCAGCAGCTTTACAGGGAACACCGGGGAGCTGTTTTTT. The V call is TRBV5-1, the J call TRBJ2-2; D is possibly TRBD1 (5 bases). The CDR3 runs 14 residues. Germline values: CDR1 SGHRS, CDR2 YFSETQ.

This clonotype was recorded many times. This chain joins TRBV4-3 and TRBJ1-1; D unresolved. Germline V gene data show CDR1 as LGHNA and CDR2 as YSLEER. Trimming stripped 1 base from V and 8 bases from J, with 14 bases between. CDR3 length: 14 residues. CDR3 in amino acids: CASSQGLTAAEAFF. The CDR3 bases are TGCGCCAGCAGCCAAGGATTGACCGCGGCCGAAGCTTTCTTT.

This clonotype was counted only a few times. The chain is built from TRBV4-1 and TRBJ1-5; the D is unclear. V was pared by 1 base and J by 6 bases, with 10 bases between. The germline V gene has CDR1 MGHRA and CDR2 YSYEKL. This CDR3 contains 14 residues. The CDR3: CASSQALVAQPQHF. The CDR3 DNA reads as TGCGCCAGCAGCCAAGCACTAGTAGCTCAGCCCCAGCATTTT.

This clonotype was seen ten or more times. The chain links TRBV20-1 to TRBJ2-1; TRBD2 is a possible D gene (6 bases). The CDR3 spans 16 residues. Trimming cost V 0 bases and J 0 bases, with 12 bases left between them. Germline CDR1 and CDR2: DFQATT and SNEGSKA (reference sequence). CDR3 amino acids: CSARESAGPSYNEQFF. CDR3 nucleotides: TGCAGTGCTAGAGAGTCGGCGGGACCCTCCTACAATGAGCAGTTCTTC.

The sample holds a few counts of this clonotype. The chain employs TRBV10-3 and TRBJ2-3; D not certain. This CDR3 has 12 amino acids. Germline V gene lookup returns CDR1 ENHRY and CDR2 SYGVKD. Deletions cut 11 bases from V and 4 bases from J, with 13 bases between. The CDR3 here is CAAGKGSDTQYF. The CDR3 coding sequence is TGTGCCGCTGGTAAGGGTTCAGATACGCAGTATTTT.

This clonotype was recorded at least ten times. This chain connects TRBV7-9 to TRBJ1-3, with D uncertain. V lost 5 bases, J lost 0 bases, and 11 bases lay in between. This CDR3 region has 15 residues. Germline CDR1 is SEHNR and CDR2 is FQNEAQ (reference sequence). The CDR3 nucleotides read TGTGCCAGCAGCCCCCGGGGAGCCTCTGGAAACACCATATATTTT. Translated: CASSPRGASGNTIYF. Combining the CDR3 with reference TRBV7-9 and TRBJ1-3 gives the whole variable domain DTGVSQNPRHKITKRGQNVTFRCDPISEHNRLYWYRQTLGQGPEFLTYFQNEAQLEKSRLLSDRFSAERPKGSFSTLEIQRTEQGDSAMYLCASSPRGASGNTIYFGEGSWLTVV.

The gene calls are TRBV7-9 and TRBJ2-5; the D is unclear. V shed 5 bases and J shed 2 bases, with 15 bases lying between them. Germline V gene sequence: CDR1 SEHNR, CDR2 FQNEAQ (reference sequence). The CDR3 length is 15 residues. The CDR3 loop reads CASSKTDGSQETQYF. In DNA, the CDR3 is TGTGCCAGCAGCAAAACGGACGGATCTCAAGAGACCCAGTACTTC.

J is TRBJ2-1 and V is TRBV20-1; 9 bases map to TRBD2. The germline V gene has CDR1 DFQATT and CDR2 SNEGSKA (reference sequence). CDR3 length: 16 residues. V dropped 0 bases and J dropped 12; count of bases not matched to a gene: 15. This CDR3 is CSARDSLAGVHLGQFF. In DNA, the CDR3 is TGCAGTGCTAGAGATAGTTTAGCGGGAGTACATTTGGGGCAGTTCTTC.

V and J are TRBV11-2 and TRBJ2-2, with D possibly TRBD1 on 6 matching bases. Germline V gene lookup returns CDR1 SGHAT and CDR2 FQNNGV. This CDR3 spans 16 amino acids. V was pared by 5 bases and J by 0 bases, with 13 bases between. In DNA, the CDR3 is TGTGCCAGCAGCCGCACGGGGACAACGAACACCGGGGAGCTGTTTTTT. Its translation is CASSRTGTTNTGELFF. The full variable domain, in which reference TRBV11-2 and TRBJ2-2 provide the parts outside the CDR3, is EAGVAQSPRYKIIEKRQSVAFWCNPISGHATLYWYQQILGQGPKLLIQFQNNGVVDDSQLPKDRFSAERLKGVDSTLKIQPAKLEDSAVYLCASSRTGTTNTGELFFGEGSRLTVL.

This clonotype was recorded a few times. The J gene is TRBJ1-2, the V gene TRBV13; weak D call: TRBD1 (5 bases). The CDR3 has 15 amino acids. In germline, CDR1 is PRHDT, CDR2 FYEKMQ (reference sequence). Trimming left V 5 bases short and J 0 bases short, with 13 bases between. The CDR3 is CASSSSGGSNYGYTF. The CDR3 nucleotides are TGTGCCAGCAGCAGTAGCGGGGGTTCTAACTATGGCTACACCTTC.